The 15 T cell receptor beta chains given below trace back to one sample, sequenced in a study of T cell changes during pregnancy in multiple sclerosis. Clones were sequenced by immunoSEQ multiplex PCR, and TCRdb holds only the in-frame ones, with some missing. The sample holds 45,000 to 65,000 clones, approximately 93% seen once. The sample in question was CD8+ T cells from peripheral blood mononuclear cells, obtained in the third trimester of pregnancy. The receptors originated from a female donor with multiple sclerosis, enrolled in a pregnancy study.

The V call is TRBV25-1, the J call TRBJ1-1, with D perhaps matching TRBD1 (6 bases). Trimming cost V 8 bases and J 2 bases, with 15 bases left between them. The CDR3 runs to 14 residues. From germline, CDR1 is MGHDK and CDR2 SYGVNS. As DNA, the CDR3 is TGTGCCAGCGGTCCGGGACACATAAACACTGAAGCTTTCTTT. It specifies CASGPGHINTEAFF.

This chain links TRBV7-3 with TRBJ2-3, with D possibly TRBD1 on 6 matching bases. This CDR3 region has 16 residues. V lost 5 bases to trimming and J lost 2 bases, with 17 bases between them. Germline V gene data show CDR1 as SGHTA and CDR2 as FQGTGA. The CDR3 region has the DNA TGTGCCAGCAGCGTTTCGGGACAAACAAACACAGATACGCAGTATTTT. It specifies CASSVSGQTNTDTQYF.

This clone was detected a few times. V and J are TRBV19 and TRBJ1-3; D call uncertain. Germline CDR1 is LNHDA and CDR2 is SQIVND (reference sequence). V lost 4 bases and J lost 0, with 4 bases in between. This CDR3 region has 13 residues. CDR3 in amino acids: CASSTRSGNTIYF. The CDR3, as DNA: TGTGCCAGTAGTACCCGCTCTGGAAACACCATATATTTT.

This sequence joins TRBV21-1 and TRBJ2-7; TRBD1 is the table's D call and was not checked against the DNA. TRBV21-1 is flagged as a pseudogene. This CDR3 is built from 14 residues. DNA of the CDR3: TGTGCCAGCAGCAAAGGGGACAGGGAGAACGAGCAGTACTTC. Translating gives CASSKGDRENEQYF.

This clone was recorded once. The chain combines TRBV5-4 with TRBJ2-1, with TRBD2 matching 13 bases. Unmatched junction bases numbered 4, after V lost 0 bases and J lost 7 bases. CDR1 SGHNT and CDR2 YYREEE come from the germline V gene (reference sequence). The CDR3 consists of 16 residues. The CDR3 sequence is CASSLGTSGGGNEQFF. The CDR3 nucleotides are TGTGCCAGCAGCTTGGGTACTAGCGGGGGGGGGAATGAGCAGTTCTTC.

The CDR3 DNA reads as TGTGCCAGCAGTTCCCGACCCGACAGGGGGCACTATGGCTACACCTTC. It codes for CASSSRPDRGHYGYTF. The V gene is TRBV27, the J gene TRBJ1-2, with 10 nucleotides matching TRBD1. The CDR3 has 16 residues. Trimming cost V 4 bases and J 3 bases; bases outside gene matches: 8. Looked up from germline, CDR1 is MNHEY and CDR2 is SMNVEV (reference sequence).

The genes are TRBV27 and TRBJ2-7, with TRBD1 identical over 8 bases. Trimming removed 6 bases from V and 0 bases from J; junction bases left unmatched: 7. This CDR3 has 15 amino acids. Germline V gene data show CDR1 as MNHEY and CDR2 as SMNVEV (reference sequence). CDR3 sequence reads: CASRPTGGASYEQYF. CDR3 coding DNA: TGTGCCAGCAGGCCTACAGGGGGTGCCTCCTACGAGCAGTACTTC.

The chain joins TRBV27 to TRBJ1-2; 7 bases match TRBD1. This CDR3 spans 15 amino acids. Germline V gene sequence: CDR1 MNHEY, CDR2 SMNVEV (reference sequence). With 0 bases clipped from V and 7 bases from J, the junction kept 8 bases outside the gene matches. CDR3 residues: CASSLSNTGVTGYTF. The CDR3 nucleotides are TGTGCCAGCAGTTTATCAAATACAGGGGTGACTGGCTACACCTTC.

Only one count was recorded for this clone. The V and J genes are TRBV7-9 and TRBJ2-7; D ambiguous. The CDR3 runs to 16 residues. The germline V gene encodes CDR1 SEHNR and CDR2 FQNEAQ (reference sequence). V gave up 2 bases and J gave up 1 base, with 15 bases separating them. CDR3 nucleotides: TGTGCCAGCAGCTTAACACCCAAAACCGGGTCCTACGAGCAGTACTTC. It is translated as CASSLTPKTGSYEQYF. Combining the CDR3 with reference TRBV7-9 and TRBJ2-7 gives the whole variable domain DTGVSQNPRHKITKRGQNVTFRCDPISEHNRLYWYRQTLGQGPEFLTYFQNEAQLEKSRLLSDRFSAERPKGSFSTLEIQRTEQGDSAMYLCASSLTPKTGSYEQYFGPGTRLTVT.

This chain links TRBV25-1 with TRBJ2-2; 9 nucleotides align to TRBD2. The junction had 7 bases not matched to a gene; V was cut back by 1 base and J by 1 base. This CDR3 has 18 residues. Germline loops: CDR1 MGHDK, CDR2 SYGVNS. The CDR3 region has the DNA TGTGCCAGCAGTGAATTTGGATTAGCGGGAGAGAACACCGGGGAGCTGTTTTTT. Translation: CASSEFGLAGENTGELFF.

The chain carries TRBV29-1 and TRBJ1-1, with 8 bases aligning to TRBD1. The germline CDR1 and CDR2 sequences are SQVTM and ANQGSEA. The CDR3 totals 14 residues. After removal of 4 bases from V and 3 bases from J, the junction contained 7 bases not matched to a gene. CDR3 region: CSVGLQGDYTEAFF. The DNA of the CDR3 is TGCAGCGTTGGGTTACAGGGGGACTACACTGAAGCTTTCTTT.

The gene calls are TRBV6-1 and TRBJ2-3, with D unresolved. The germline gives CDR1 MNHNS, CDR2 SASEGT. Trimming removed 1 base at V and 6 bases at J, with 11 bases between. CDR3 length: 14 amino acids. The CDR3 coding sequence is TGTGCCAGCAGTGAAGTTGTCTTTTCGGATACGCAGTATTTT. This codes for CASSEVVFSDTQYF.

This clone was detected only once. The chain employs TRBV2 and TRBJ2-3; 8 bases map to TRBD2. Trimming at V came to 1 base and at J to 1 base, leaving 4 bases not matched to a gene. Germline V CDR1 and CDR2: SNHLY, FYNNEI. The CDR3 consists of 16 residues. CDR3: CASSEGREVGTDTQYF. The CDR3 region has the DNA TGTGCCAGCAGTGAAGGGCGGGAGGTGGGCACAGATACGCAGTATTTT.

CDR3 nucleotides: TGTGCCAGCAGTGAAAACGCAGGGGCCGGCGAGCCCCAGCATTTT. Encoded protein: CASSENAGAGEPQHF. This sequence joins TRBV6-1 and TRBJ1-5; tentative D call: TRBD1 (6 bases). Per the germline V gene, CDR1 is MNHNS and CDR2 is SASEGT. This CDR3 is 15 amino acids long. Trimming shortened V by 2 bases and J by 8 bases, and 16 bases separated the two germline ends.

The rearrangement links TRBV19 to TRBJ1-3, with D uncertain. The V gene lost 3 bases and the J gene lost 2 bases, with 17 bases spanning the gap. This CDR3 is 17 amino acids long. CDR1 is LNHDA and CDR2 is SQIVND in the germline V gene (reference sequence). CDR3 sequence: CASSILFQRSAGNTIYF. In nucleotides, the CDR3 is TGTGCCAGTAGTATCCTCTTTCAACGCTCGGCTGGAAACACCATATATTTT.